One and the same sample provided the 24 T cell receptor beta chains below, sequenced in a study of cytomegalovirus exposure and HLA in healthy donors. The primer mix had 60 Vbeta and 13 Jbeta primers. Produced via immunoSEQ multiplex PCR; TCRdb's table is partial and in-frame only. Of around 95,000 clones in the sample, around 82% were seen once. Input material: PBMCs. These receptors originate from a man aged 25-45 years in good health and CMV-seropositive.

The chain links TRBV28 to TRBJ2-7, with 9 bases fitting TRBD1. Germline V CDR1 and CDR2: MDHEN, SYDVKM. This CDR3 is 14 amino acids long. Trimming at V came to 5 bases and at J to 7 bases, leaving 9 bases not matched to a gene. CDR3 nucleotide sequence: TGTGCCAGCAGTCTAGGGACAGGGCGAGGGGAGCAGTACTTC. Residues: CASSLGTGRGEQYF.

CDR3: CASSLRGSDSPLHF. The CDR3 coding sequence is TGTGCCAGCAGTTTACGAGGGTCCGATTCACCCCTCCACTTT. The chain links TRBV27 to TRBJ1-6, with D unresolved. This CDR3 region has 14 residues. V lost 2 bases and J 8 bases, leaving 10 bases between the germline ends. Germline V gene lookup returns CDR1 MNHEY and CDR2 SMNVEV (reference sequence).

The V gene is TRBV27, the J gene TRBJ2-2; 7 bases fit TRBD1. Germline V gives CDR1 MNHEY, CDR2 SMNVEV (reference sequence). This CDR3 spans 15 amino acids. V shed 5 bases, J shed 2 bases, and the junction held 5 bases outside the gene matches. The CDR3 is CASSPGTANTGELFF. CDR3 DNA: TGTGCCAGCAGTCCCGGGACAGCAAACACCGGGGAGCTGTTTTTT.

V gene TRBV5-1 combines with J gene TRBJ2-1; 11 bases are shared with TRBD1. The trim removed 7 bases at V and 5 bases at J, leaving 5 bases unmatched. The CDR3 extends over 14 amino acids. Per the germline V gene, CDR1 is SGHRS and CDR2 is YFSETQ. The DNA for the CDR3 is TGCGCCAGCGGGACAGGGGGTGTCCACAATGAGCAGTTCTTC. Translated: CASGTGGVHNEQFF.

The chain couples TRBV10-3 to TRBJ1-2, with 9 nucleotides matching TRBD1. The CDR3 runs 14 residues. J gave up 8 bases and V 1 base, and 5 bases lay outside the gene matches. Germline CDR1 is ENHRY and CDR2 is SYGVKD. The CDR3: CAISEWGQGQGYTF. As DNA, the CDR3 is TGTGCCATCAGTGAGTGGGGACAGGGTCAAGGCTACACCTTC.

The chain has TRBV2 and TRBJ2-2, with D maybe TRBD2 (5 bases). Trimming shortened V by 7 bases and J by 2 bases, and 11 bases separated the two germline ends. CDR3 size: 14 residues. Looked up from germline, CDR1 is SNHLY and CDR2 is FYNNEI. CDR3 DNA: TGTGCCAGCACCGCTACTAGTAACACCGGGGAGCTGTTTTTT. Translation gives CASTATSNTGELFF.

V is TRBV28 and J is TRBJ1-4; 9 bases fit TRBD1. Germline V gene sequence: CDR1 MDHEN, CDR2 SYDVKM. Trimming cost V 2 bases and J 0 bases; bases outside gene matches: 10. The CDR3 covers 19 residues. CDR3 residues: CASSLPGTGISATNEKLFF. Here the CDR3 DNA reads TGTGCCAGCAGTTTACCCGGGACAGGGATATCTGCAACTAATGAAAAACTGTTTTTT. Combining the CDR3 with reference TRBV28 and TRBJ1-4 gives the whole variable domain DVKVTQSSRYLVKRTGEKVFLECVQDMDHENMFWYRQDPGLGLRLIYFSYDVKMKEKGDIPEGYSVSREKKERFSLILESASTNQTSMYLCASSLPGTGISATNEKLFFGSGTQLSVL.

The chain carries TRBV6-5 and TRBJ2-1; maybe TRBD2 (5 bases). With 5 bases removed from V and 5 bases from J, the gap between germline ends came to 10 bases. This CDR3 spans 13 amino acids. From germline, CDR1 is MNHEY and CDR2 SVGAGI. CDR3 DNA sequence: TGTGCCAGCAGTCAAACTAGGGACAATGAGCAGTTCTTC. This sequence encodes CASSQTRDNEQFF.

The chain links TRBV2 to TRBJ2-3; 9 nucleotides match TRBD2. Germline V CDR1 and CDR2: SNHLY, FYNNEI. The CDR3 has 16 amino acids. After removal of 5 bases from V and 0 bases from J, the junction contained 6 bases not matched to a gene. The CDR3 coding sequence is TGTGCCAGCAGTCGACTAGCGGCACCTAGCACAGATACGCAGTATTTT. Residues: CASSRLAAPSTDTQYF.

This clone was seen just once. J is TRBJ2-7 and V is TRBV10-3; 9 positions agree with TRBD1. V was clipped by 3 bases and J by 0 bases; unmatched bases: 6. Germline assignment: CDR1 ENHRY and CDR2 SYGVKD. The CDR3 has 16 residues. DNA of the CDR3: TGTGCCATCAGTGAAAAAGGGACAGGGAGCTCCTACGAGCAGTACTTC. This encodes CAISEKGTGSSYEQYF.

V usage is TRBV30 and J usage is TRBJ1-1; 8 positions match TRBD1. V shed 0 bases, J shed 4 bases, and the junction held 10 bases outside the gene matches. The CDR3 extends over 16 amino acids. Germline V CDR1 and CDR2: GTSNPN, SVGIG (reference sequence). The CDR3 spells CAWSVSRTGRATEAFF. Here the CDR3 DNA reads TGTGCCTGGAGTGTATCACGGACAGGGAGAGCCACTGAAGCTTTCTTT.

The chain is built from TRBV29-1 and TRBJ2-5, with TRBD1 identical over 9 bases. CDR3 length: 15 residues. With V trimmed by 2 bases and J by 3 bases, 7 bases remained unmatched. In germline, CDR1 is SQVTM, CDR2 ANQGSEA. The CDR3 DNA is TGCAGCGTTGAACCAGACAGGGGGAGGGAAGAGACCCAGTACTTC. Its protein product is CSVEPDRGREETQYF.

The rearrangement joins TRBV7-9 to TRBJ2-1; TRBD1 might be the D (5 bases). Germline CDR1 reads SEHNR; CDR2 reads FQNEAQ (reference sequence). This CDR3 comprises 13 residues. The V and J ends lost 4 bases and 3 bases respectively, with 7 bases between them. The CDR3: CASSSDSYNEQFF. The CDR3 DNA follows: TGTGCCAGCAGCTCAGACAGCTACAATGAGCAGTTCTTC.

The chain recombines TRBV5-1 with TRBJ2-7; 8 bases match TRBD1. The V and J ends lost 1 base and 2 bases, in that order; junction bases with no gene match: 5. Germline CDR1 and CDR2: SGHRS and YFSETQ. There are 15 residues in the CDR3. CDR3 residues: CASSLLGTGTYEQYF. In nucleotides, the CDR3 is TGCGCCAGCAGCTTGCTAGGGACAGGAACCTACGAGCAGTACTTC. Full variable domain (remainder filled in from reference TRBV5-1 and TRBJ2-7): KAGVTQTPRYLIKTRGQQVTLSCSPISGHRSVSWYQQTPGQGLQFLFEYFSETQRNKGNFPGRFSGRQFSNSRSEMNVSTLELGDSALYLCASSLLGTGTYEQYFGPGTRLTVT.

The J gene is TRBJ1-5, the V gene TRBV27, with TRBD1 matching over 7 bases. J was trimmed by 6 bases and V by 4 bases; bases with no gene match: 3. The CDR3 is 13 amino acids. Germline values: CDR1 MNHEY, CDR2 SMNVEV (reference sequence). In nucleotides, the CDR3 is TGTGCCAGCAGTTCTGCAGGGGGTCAGCCCCAGCATTTT. It encodes CASSSAGGQPQHF.

This clone turned up a few times. This rearrangement joins TRBV29-1 to TRBJ1-2; no reliable D call. V was cut by 4 bases and J by 0 bases, with 12 bases left in between. The CDR3 runs to 14 residues. Germline V gene data show CDR1 as SQVTM and CDR2 as ANQGSEA. CDR3: CSVGTRLTNYGYTF. For the CDR3, the DNA is TGCAGCGTTGGTACGAGGTTAACTAACTATGGCTACACCTTC. Looking up the rest from reference TRBV29-1 and TRBJ1-2 gives the full variable domain: SAVISQKPSRDICQRGTSLTIQCQVDSQVTMMFWYRQQPGQSLTLIATANQGSEATYESGFVIDKFPISRPNLTFSTLTVSNMSPEDSSIYLCSVGTRLTNYGYTFGSGTRLTVV.

V gene TRBV6-5 combines with J gene TRBJ2-1; tentative D call: TRBD1 (6 bases). Germline lookup yields CDR1 MNHEY and CDR2 SVGAGI. The length of the CDR3 is 14 residues. Trimming pared 4 bases from V and 6 bases from J, leaving 13 bases between. The CDR3 protein is CASSLRTESNEQFF. The CDR3 region has the DNA TGTGCCAGCAGTTTACGGACAGAGTCCAATGAGCAGTTCTTC.

This chain links TRBV10-3 with TRBJ2-1, with TRBD2 identical over 12 bases. V was pared by 6 bases and J by 8 bases, with 2 bases of the junction left unmatched. The CDR3 is 13 residues long. Germline lookup yields CDR1 ENHRY and CDR2 SYGVKD. CDR3 nucleotide sequence: TGTGCCATCAGGACTAGCGGGAGCGATGAGCAGTTCTTC. This gives the protein CAIRTSGSDEQFF.

The chain uses TRBV6-1 and TRBJ2-1; no firm D call. Per the germline V gene, CDR1 is MNHNS and CDR2 is SASEGT. The V and J ends lost 4 bases and 10 bases respectively, with 14 bases between them. The CDR3 has 13 amino acids. CDR3 nucleotide sequence: TGTGCCAGCAGTGGCCGGTCCGTACTAGAGCAGTTCTTC. Translated: CASSGRSVLEQFF.

This chain uses TRBV5-1 with TRBJ1-5, with TRBD1 as a possible D gene (5 bases). CDR1 is SGHRS and CDR2 is YFSETQ in the germline V gene. V was shortened by 4 bases and J by 3 bases, with 20 bases between the two germline ends. The CDR3 is 17 residues long. CDR3 DNA: TGCGCCAGCAGCCCGGTGCTTCGACAGCGAAACAATCAGCCCCAGCATTTT. Protein product: CASSPVLRQRNNQPQHF.

V gene TRBV6-5 combines with J gene TRBJ2-3; D unclear. Germline assignment: CDR1 MNHEY and CDR2 SVGAGI. The CDR3 loop spans 15 amino acids. Trimming left V 0 bases short and J 2 bases short, with 9 bases between. The CDR3 sequence is CASSYSSPNTDTQYF. Written as DNA, the CDR3 is TGTGCCAGCAGTTACTCGTCCCCTAACACAGATACGCAGTATTTT.

J is TRBJ2-1 and V is TRBV2, with 7 nucleotides matching TRBD2. Germline CDR1 is SNHLY and CDR2 is FYNNEI. After removal of 6 bases from V and 7 bases from J, the junction contained 9 bases not matched to a gene. The CDR3 has 14 amino acids. The chain's CDR3 is CASSPLAVANEQFF. Written as DNA, the CDR3 is TGTGCCAGCAGCCCCCTAGCGGTGGCAAATGAGCAGTTCTTC.

In its sample, this clone was seen once. The rearrangement joins TRBV6-5 to TRBJ2-2; D might be TRBD2 (6 bases). The CDR3 extends over 14 amino acids. Germline V gene data show CDR1 as MNHEY and CDR2 as SVGAGI. V shed 7 bases and J shed 8 bases, with 17 bases lying between them. The DNA of the CDR3 is TGTGCCAGCACCATTACGCTAGCGCGTGGGGAGCTGTTTTTT. Its translation is CASTITLARGELFF.

The chain has TRBV5-1 and TRBJ1-1; 8 bases align to TRBD1. V trimming: 0 bases; J trimming: 6 bases; junction bases outside the gene matches: 13. The CDR3 is 17 amino acids. Germline loops: CDR1 SGHRS, CDR2 YFSETQ. Here the CDR3 reads CASSLEGQGRAEAEAFF. The CDR3 DNA is TGCGCCAGCAGCTTGGAAGGACAGGGTAGGGCTGAAGCTGAAGCTTTCTTT.